This T cell receptor beta chain is drawn from a study of T cell responses to AZD1222 COVID-19 vaccine. Study-wide points: There were vaccine-associated CD4 TCRs across spike, dominant at 160-218 and 743-854. Most donors were white British, females outnumbered males, and clonal diversity was possibly underestimated. Within unmutated variant regions lay the reported targets of nearly half of spike-specific TCRs.

V shed 0 bases and J shed 3 bases, with 9 bases lying between them. The germline V gene has CDR1 PRHDT and CDR2 FYEKMQ (reference sequence). The CDR3 sequence is 15 residues long. Produced via immunoSEQ multiplex PCR; TCRdb's table is partial and in-frame only. The table lists about 81,000 clones, about 89% of them singletons. Concerning this clone itself: What it binds is not known.

Samples with a second dose at about 4 or about 12 weeks were pooled together. Sequenced material: peripheral blood, taken 28 days after the second AZD1222 dose. V and J are TRBV13 and TRBJ1-3; D might be TRBD1 (5 bases). The TCR sequence derives from an adult who received the AZD1222 COVID-19 vaccine. This CDR3 is CASSLGLGDGNTIYF. The CDR3 bases are TGTGCCAGCAGCTTAGGATTGGGGGATGGAAACACCATATATTTT. The entire variable domain, with the rest obtained from reference TRBV13 and TRBJ1-3, is as follows: AAGVIQSPRHLIKEKRETATLKCYPIPRHDTVYWYQQGPGQDPQFLISFYEKMQSDKGSIPDRFSAQQFSDYHSELNMSSLELGDSALYFCASSLGLGDGNTIYFGEGSWLTVV.